The next 24 T cell receptor beta chains were all read from a single sample in a study of beta chain features in type 1 diabetes. Reverse transcription of all isolated RNA meant that expressed TCRB transcripts were sequenced. Assay used: immunoSEQ multiplex PCR; TCRdb lists only in-frame clones, some missing. The sample records about 160,000 clones, 8.5% to 10% being singletons. These receptors have no identified antigens. Whole-study results and caveats: The study found moderately but significantly shorter TCRB CDR3s in all four CD4+ subsets of Type 1 diabetes patients.

Sequenced: central memory CD4+ T cells from blood. These receptors were collected from a woman aged 30 to 39 with type 1 diabetes.

This clone came up a few times. This chain connects TRBV4-1 to TRBJ2-1, with TRBD2 as a possible D gene (5 bases). V lost 0 bases and J lost 0, with 12 bases in between. The CDR3 is 17 amino acids. Germline V CDR1 and CDR2: MGHRA, YSYEKL. CDR3 in amino acids: CASSQDLRGSSYNEQFF. The CDR3 DNA sequence: TGCGCCAGCAGCCAAGATCTCCGGGGAAGCTCCTACAATGAGCAGTTCTTC.

The sample holds a few counts of this clone. The rearrangement uses TRBV29-1 and TRBJ2-7; D may be TRBD2 (6 bases). This CDR3 region has 12 residues. V was cut by 3 bases and J by 5 bases, with 11 bases left in between. CDR1 is SQVTM, CDR2 ANQGSEA, per germline. CDR3 sequence reads: CSVDRGGNEQYF. For the CDR3, the DNA is TGCAGCGTTGATCGTGGAGGGAACGAGCAGTACTTC.

This clone has a handful of counts. The chain links TRBV7-8 to TRBJ1-4, with 8 bases identical to TRBD1. The germline CDR1 and CDR2 sequences are SGHVS and FQNEAQ. J was trimmed by 4 bases and V by 5 bases; bases with no gene match: 6. The CDR3 totals 15 residues. CDR3 nucleotide sequence: TGTGCCAGCAGCAAAGACAGGGGTTTTAATGAAAAACTGTTTTTT. Protein: CASSKDRGFNEKLFF.

The rearrangement links TRBV4-2 to TRBJ1-2, with 8 bases fitting TRBD1. CDR1 LGHNA and CDR2 YNFKEQ come from the germline V gene. V gave up 0 bases and J gave up 5 bases; unmatched junction bases: 5. The CDR3 is 15 residues long. The CDR3 DNA follows: TGTGCCAGCAGCCAAGAACGGACAGGGCAGTATGGCTACACCTTC. Protein: CASSQERTGQYGYTF.

The sample holds a few counts of this clone. The rearrangement uses TRBV18 and TRBJ2-1, with TRBD2 identical over 13 bases. Germline loops: CDR1 KGHSH, CDR2 LQKENI. This CDR3 is 17 amino acids long. The V segment lost 3 bases and the J segment 5 bases; nucleotides outside the gene matches: 7. Here the CDR3 DNA reads TGTGCCAGCTCACCGATACTCGGGACTAGCGGGAACAATGAGCAGTTCTTC. Translation: CASSPILGTSGNNEQFF.

The chain uses TRBV2 and TRBJ2-7; 7 nucleotides match TRBD2. This CDR3 has 13 residues. The junction had 5 bases not matched to a gene; V was cut back by 6 bases and J by 3 bases. In germline, CDR1 is SNHLY, CDR2 FYNNEI. The CDR3 here is CASSGERGYEQYF. DNA for the CDR3: TGTGCCAGCAGCGGGGAGCGGGGCTACGAGCAGTACTTC. The full variable domain, in which reference TRBV2 and TRBJ2-7 provide the parts outside the CDR3, is EPEVTQTPSHQVTQMGQEVILRCVPISNHLYFYWYRQILGQKVEFLVSFYNNEISEKSEIFDDQFSVERPDGSNFTLKIRSTKLEDSAMYFCASSGERGYEQYFGPGTRLTVT.

This clone was detected a few times. The chain couples TRBV29-1 to TRBJ2-6, with D uncertain. The CDR3 totals 14 residues. V lost 5 bases and J 4 bases, leaving 12 bases between the germline ends. Looked up from germline, CDR1 is SQVTM and CDR2 is ANQGSEA. The CDR3 loop is CSVFSEAGANVLTF. The CDR3 DNA sequence: TGCAGCGTTTTCTCCGAGGCAGGGGCCAACGTCCTGACTTTC.

The V gene is TRBV15, the J gene TRBJ2-2; D gene ambiguous. The V and J ends lost 0 bases and 6 bases respectively, with 11 bases between them. There are 15 residues in the CDR3. Germline V gene lookup returns CDR1 LNHNV and CDR2 YYDKDF (reference sequence). This CDR3 is CATSRDYAGPGELFF. The CDR3 DNA is TGTGCCACCAGCAGAGATTACGCAGGTCCCGGGGAGCTGTTTTTT.

The rearrangement uses TRBV14 and TRBJ2-7; D is possibly TRBD1 (6 bases). CDR1 and CDR2 (germline): SGHDN, FVKESK. V lost 0 bases and J lost 0, with 12 bases in between. This CDR3 has 16 residues. The CDR3: CASSQDLGGLSYEQYF. The CDR3 nucleotides read TGTGCCAGCAGCCAAGATCTTGGGGGCCTCTCCTACGAGCAGTACTTC. Full variable domain (missing parts from reference TRBV14 and TRBJ2-7): EAGVTQFPSHSVIEKGQTVTLRCDPISGHDNLYWYRRVMGKEIKFLLHFVKESKQDESGMPNNRFLAERTGGTYSTLKVQPAELEDSGVYFCASSQDLGGLSYEQYFGPGTRLTVT.

CDR3 coding DNA: TGTGCCAGCAGTTACTCGCCGCAGGGCGGATACGAGCAGTACTTC. Translated, it gives CASSYSPQGGYEQYF. The chain recombines TRBV6-5 with TRBJ2-7; tentative D call: TRBD1 (5 bases). With 0 bases removed from V and 4 bases from J, the gap between germline ends came to 13 bases. The CDR3 runs to 15 residues. Germline V CDR1 and CDR2: MNHEY, SVGAGI.

This clone came up a few times. The J gene is TRBJ2-7, the V gene TRBV5-1; TRBD1 is a possible D gene (6 bases). The CDR3 has 15 amino acids. Trimming stripped 5 bases from V and 1 base from J, with 16 bases between. CDR1 is SGHRS, CDR2 YFSETQ, per germline. Here the CDR3 DNA reads TGCGCCAGCAGAAGATCCCGGGACATGTCCTACGAGCAGTACTTC. Translated: CASRRSRDMSYEQYF. Full variable domain (missing parts from reference TRBV5-1 and TRBJ2-7): KAGVTQTPRYLIKTRGQQVTLSCSPISGHRSVSWYQQTPGQGLQFLFEYFSETQRNKGNFPGRFSGRQFSNSRSEMNVSTLELGDSALYLCASRRSRDMSYEQYFGPGTRLTVT.

The rearrangement joins TRBV9 to TRBJ2-1; 15 nucleotides match TRBD2. The CDR3 is 16 amino acids. CDR1 and CDR2 (germline): SGDLS, YYNGEE. V trimming: 4 bases; J trimming: 9 bases; junction bases outside the gene matches: 8. The CDR3 bases are TGTGCCAGCAGCCCGCAACCGGGACTAGCGGGAGGTGAGCAGTTCTTC. As protein: CASSPQPGLAGGEQFF.

Only a few counts were recorded for this clone. The V and J genes are TRBV18 and TRBJ2-1; 8 nucleotides line up with TRBD1. Losses at the gene ends were 6 bases for V and 0 bases for J; bases not matched to a gene: 7. The germline V gene encodes CDR1 KGHSH and CDR2 LQKENI. The CDR3 length is 16 residues. The CDR3 loop reads CASSLTGDSSYNEQFF. CDR3 DNA: TGTGCCAGCTCGCTGACAGGGGATAGCTCCTACAATGAGCAGTTCTTC.

Only a few counts were recorded for this clone. This sequence joins TRBV10-3 and TRBJ2-3, with TRBD2 matching 9 bases. Germline V gene sequence: CDR1 ENHRY, CDR2 SYGVKD. Trimming cost V 0 bases and J 3 bases; bases outside gene matches: 4. CDR3 size: 16 residues. In nucleotides, the CDR3 is TGTGCCATCAGTGAGTCGGGGCTAGCGGGAACAGATACGCAGTATTTT. Protein: CAISESGLAGTDTQYF.

This chain joins TRBV6-6 and TRBJ2-1, with TRBD2 matching over 9 bases. The CDR3 has 15 amino acids. The trim removed 5 bases at V and 5 bases at J, leaving 7 bases unmatched. Per germline, CDR1 MNHNY and CDR2 SVGAGI (reference sequence). The CDR3 nucleotides are TGTGCCAGCAGTGTTGGACTAGCGATAAACAATGAGCAGTTCTTC. Its translation: CASSVGLAINNEQFF.

The J gene is TRBJ2-2, the V gene TRBV20-1; D gene ambiguous. V lost 3 bases and J lost 8, with 7 bases in between. The CDR3 contains 11 residues. CDR1 and CDR2 from the germline V gene are DFQATT and SNEGSKA (reference sequence). The CDR3 DNA is TGCAGTGCTAGTTACAGTGGGGAGCTGTTTTTT. Translated, it gives CSASYSGELFF.

The rearrangement uses TRBV28 and TRBJ1-1; 8 bases are shared with TRBD1. Germline values: CDR1 MDHEN, CDR2 SYDVKM. The trim removed 6 bases at V and 11 bases at J, leaving 11 bases unmatched. CDR3 length: 13 amino acids. CDR3: CASRDPGGAVAFF. Written as DNA, the CDR3 is TGTGCCAGCAGGGACCCAGGGGGCGCGGTCGCTTTCTTT.

The chain carries TRBV7-9 and TRBJ2-1; 11 nucleotides agree with TRBD2. J gave up 9 bases and V 2 bases, and 3 bases lay outside the gene matches. Germline V gives CDR1 SEHNR, CDR2 FQNEAQ (reference sequence). The CDR3 is made up of 14 amino acids. DNA of the CDR3: TGTGCCAGCAGCTTAACCGGGACTAGCGGTGAGCAGTTCTTC. Residues: CASSLTGTSGEQFF.

There are a few counts of this clone. The rearrangement joins TRBV18 to TRBJ1-5, with D perhaps matching TRBD1 (5 bases). Trimming cost V 8 bases and J 5 bases, with 19 bases left between them. Germline CDR1 reads KGHSH; CDR2 reads LQKENI. This CDR3 comprises 15 residues. The CDR3 region is CASVDQQDQDQPQHF. The CDR3 DNA sequence: TGTGCCAGCGTCGATCAACAGGACCAAGATCAGCCCCAGCATTTT.

With regard to this clone: At one end the junction does not follow the germline gene, possibly because of a read error. The chain couples TRBV28 to TRBJ2-1; D uncertain. This CDR3 has 11 residues. From germline, CDR1 is MDHEN and CDR2 SYDVKM. CDR3 sequence (DNA): TGTGCCAGCAGCCGATACCAAGAGCGGTTCTTC. Translated: CASSRYQERFF.

This clone was picked up a small number of times. The chain couples TRBV5-1 to TRBJ2-7, with D perhaps TRBD1 (6 bases). This CDR3 comprises 13 residues. Germline values: CDR1 SGHRS, CDR2 YFSETQ. V dropped 5 bases and J dropped 0 bases, with 9 bases sitting between them. The CDR3 protein is CASRDSSSYEQYF. In DNA, the CDR3 is TGCGCCAGCAGGGACAGTTCCTCCTACGAGCAGTACTTC.

This rearrangement joins TRBV6-6 to TRBJ2-1; TRBD1 agrees at 8 bases. This CDR3 contains 12 residues. J gave up 12 bases and V 0 bases, and 1 base lay outside the gene matches. Germline V gene sequence: CDR1 MNHNY, CDR2 SVGAGI (reference sequence). CDR3 loop: CASSYSGTGQFF. In nucleotides, the CDR3 is TGTGCCAGCAGTTACTCCGGGACAGGGCAGTTCTTC.

This chain joins TRBV19 and TRBJ2-1, with TRBD2 identical over 11 bases. CDR1 LNHDA and CDR2 SQIVND come from the germline V gene (reference sequence). This CDR3 contains 16 residues. The ends lost 8 bases at V and 6 bases at J; junction bases unmatched: 12. CDR3 bases: TGTGCCAGTGGGAGTTTGGGTAGCGGGAGGGCCAATGAGCAGTTCTTC. Translated: CASGSLGSGRANEQFF.

CDR3 nucleotides: TGTGCCTGGAGTCCACAGGGGAGCGGGGAGCTGTTTTTT. Protein sequence: CAWSPQGSGELFF. The chain has TRBV30 and TRBJ2-2; 7 bases match TRBD1. Germline V lookup: CDR1 GTSNPN, CDR2 SVGIG (reference sequence). With V trimmed by 2 bases and J by 7 bases, 4 bases remained unmatched. The CDR3 spans 13 residues.